This TCR beta chain was found in a study of regulatory and conventional T cells in RAG deficiency. Points from the study as a whole: Patient subsets had shorter CDR3s; Omenn Treg-Tconv overlap exceeded 90%. These Omenn syndrome Treg sorts may hold peripherally activated cells instead. Shannon entropy was markedly lower and Simpson indices higher in RAG-deficient patients than control T-cell subsets.

Assay used: immunoSEQ multiplex PCR; TCRdb lists only in-frame clones, some missing. The sample consists of about 50,000 clones, just under 90% of them appearing once. A word on this clone: Its specificity is not known.

Per germline, CDR1 LNHDA and CDR2 SQIVND (reference sequence). Trimming stripped 5 bases from V and 1 base from J, with 15 bases between. This CDR3 region has 15 residues. Blood CD4+ CD25-low CD127-high conventional T cells supplied the genomic DNA template. These data were likewise used in another study, on regulatory T cells. This second report adds: The PCR used 52 TRBV and 13 TRBJ primers.

The sequence was obtained from a human donor in good health. The V and J genes are TRBV19 and TRBJ2-7, with D perhaps assigned TRBD1 or TRBD2 (5 bases each). The sequenced sample was CD4+ effector T cells sorted from blood. CDR3 DNA sequence: TGTGCCAGTAGTGACGCCGGGACCGCGTCCTACGAGCAGTACTTC. This codes for CASSDAGTASYEQYF.